The next 15 T cell receptor beta chains were all read from a single sample in a study of T cells in Graves' hyperthyroidism and ophthalmopathy (dated by TCRdb to about 2019). Libraries were made using multiplex PCR. The listed sequencing device is Illumina HiSeq 2000. The TCR beta CDR3 regions were amplified from the RNA transcripts. For the first round of RT-PCR on the TCR CDR3, the HTBI primer set was used together with the Qiagen OneStep RT-PCR kit. The public reads were reanalyzed by TCRdb: fastp trimming at Q25, MiXCR alignment, in-frame beta chains only. For every CDR3 protein sequence, its rows merge into one entry that carries the most common genes and DNA. The sample table shows under 300,000 distinct CDR3 sequences, and around 15% are seen once. The biggest ten clones account for 30% of the sample. Sequenced: blood. These receptors were collected from a woman aged 45-65 years with Graves' hyperthyroidism that later progressed to Graves' ophthalmopathy.

The chain joins TRBV30 to TRBJ2-5; possible D gene TRBD1, 6 bases. Per the germline V gene, CDR1 is GTSNPN and CDR2 is SVGIG (reference sequence). V gave up 7 bases and J gave up 2 bases, with 14 bases separating them. The CDR3 covers 13 residues. CDR3 sequence reads: CASRRGRQETQYF. The CDR3 bases are TGTGCCTCCCGCAGGGGACGGCAAGAGACCCAGTACTTC.

This clonotype was seen many times. The chain employs TRBV6-2 or TRBV6-3 and TRBJ2-1, with TRBD2 identical over 10 bases. This CDR3 spans 17 amino acids. CDR1 MNHEY and CDR2 SVGEGT come from the germline V gene. With 6 bases clipped from V and 2 bases from J, the junction kept 10 bases outside the gene matches. CDR3 nucleotides: TGTGCCAGCAGCGCGGCTAGCGGGAGTTCGGCCTACAATGAGCAGTTCTTC. Translated: CASSAASGSSAYNEQFF.

This clonotype was observed many times. CDR3 protein: CASRPDRAEGGTEAFF. As DNA, the CDR3 is TGTGCCAGCAGACCCGACAGGGCCGAGGGGGGCACTGAAGCTTTCTTT. This sequence joins TRBV13 and TRBJ1-1; 7 bases align to TRBD1. J gave up 4 bases and V 6 bases, and 14 bases lay outside the gene matches. Germline V CDR1 and CDR2: PRHDT, FYEKMQ (reference sequence). The CDR3 length is 16 residues.

Comments on this clonotype: Just one base apart from a much larger clone, this may be a read error. V usage is TRBV28 and J usage is TRBJ2-2; possible D gene TRBD2, 5 bases. The CDR3 is 11 residues long. CDR1 is MDHEN and CDR2 is SYDVKM in the germline V gene. For the CDR3, the DNA is TGTGCCTCCTTAAGGGCCGGGGAGCCGTTTTTT. It codes for CASLRAGEPFF.

The rearrangement links TRBV7-9 to TRBJ1-1; TRBD1 matches at 7 bases. V shed 5 bases, J shed 11 bases, and the junction held 11 bases outside the gene matches. Germline V lookup: CDR1 SEHNR, CDR2 FQNEAQ (reference sequence). This CDR3 contains 13 residues. This chain's CDR3 is CASSPQGGTVAFF. The CDR3 DNA reads TGTGCCAGCAGCCCTCAGGGGGGAACAGTGGCTTTCTTT.

This clonotype was detected many times. The V and J genes are TRBV11-2 and TRBJ1-2; D gene unclear. This CDR3 is built from 13 residues. V dropped 1 base and J dropped 1 base, with 4 bases sitting between them. From germline, CDR1 is SGHAT and CDR2 FQNNGV. The CDR3 DNA reads as TGTGCCAGCAGCTTAGTGATTAACTATGGCTACACCTTC. This translates into CASSLVINYGYTF.

Worth noting for this clonotype: With a much larger clone just one base away, this may be a read error. The gene calls are TRBV6-9 and TRBJ2-1; D gene uncertain. Germline V CDR1 and CDR2: MNHGY, SVAAGI. CDR3 length: 11 amino acids. The CDR3 region is CTSSWGNEQFF. The CDR3 nucleotides read TGTACCAGCAGTTGGGGTAATGAGCAGTTCTTC.

There are a few counts of this clonotype. The rearrangement links TRBV6-1 to TRBJ1-2; TRBD1 aligns across 8 bases. The V gene's germline CDR1 is MNHNS and CDR2 SASEGT. V shed 6 bases, J shed 6 bases, and the junction held 15 bases outside the gene matches. The CDR3 length is 16 residues. The CDR3, as DNA: TGTGCCAGCAGCTCAAGGACAGGGTCGATGCCTAATGGCTACACCTTC. Its protein product is CASSSRTGSMPNGYTF.

The chain has TRBV5-1 and TRBJ2-3; D unclear. Trimming stripped 1 base from V and 3 bases from J, with 12 bases between. Germline CDR1 reads SGHRS; CDR2 reads YFSETQ. This CDR3 region has 15 residues. The CDR3 loop reads CASSLKRERTDTQYF. The CDR3 DNA follows: TGCGCCAGCAGCTTGAAAAGGGAACGAACAGATACGCAGTATTTT.

In its sample, this clonotype was seen many times. CDR3 sequence (DNA): TGTGCCAGCAGCCTGGGGTGGCGTGAGACCCAGTACTTC. Protein sequence: CASSLGWRETQYF. V and J are TRBV5-6 and TRBJ2-5, with no clear D. Germline CDR1 is SGHDT and CDR2 is YYEEEE. V lost 4 bases to trimming and J lost 5 bases, with 12 bases between them. The CDR3 has 13 amino acids.

This clonotype was picked up many times. The chain has TRBV18 and TRBJ2-7; D gene ambiguous. CDR1 is KGHSH, CDR2 LQKENI, per germline. Trimming cost V 0 bases and J 4 bases, with 7 bases left between them. The CDR3 spans 13 residues. The DNA of the CDR3 is TGTGCCAGCTCACCACCGTCTGCTTACGAGCAGTACTTC. This sequence encodes CASSPPSAYEQYF.

This clonotype was detected ten times or more. The chain joins TRBV12-5 to TRBJ2-2; D tentatively reads TRBD1 or TRBD2 (5 bases each). Trimming pared 1 base from V and 7 bases from J, leaving 22 bases between. The CDR3 length is 18 residues. CDR1 and CDR2 from the germline V gene are LGHNT and FRNRAP. The CDR3 sequence: CASGLGSLGEGSFGELFF. The DNA for the CDR3 is TGTGCTAGTGGTTTGGGGTCACTAGGTGAGGGGTCCTTCGGGGAGCTGTTTTTT.

This clonotype was seen at least ten times. The chain couples TRBV27 to TRBJ1-1; D ambiguous. Between the trimmed V and J ends, which lost 0 bases and 4 bases, there was a span of 9 bases. Germline V gene lookup returns CDR1 MNHEY and CDR2 SMNVEV (reference sequence). CDR3 length: 14 amino acids. The CDR3 reads CASSLSGSSTEAFF. The CDR3 coding sequence is TGTGCCAGCAGTTTATCCGGAAGCAGCACTGAAGCTTTCTTT.

Regarding this clonotype: A much bigger clone sits one base away, suggesting this may be a read error. This chain connects TRBV5-1 to TRBJ2-7; D is perhaps TRBD2 (5 bases). CDR3 length: 14 residues. The V end lost 4 bases, the J end lost 1 base, and 12 bases lay between the germline ends. CDR1 is SGHRS, CDR2 YFSETQ, per germline. The CDR3 DNA reads TGCGCCAGCAGCGTGACTAACGGGTCCTACGAGCAGTACTTC. It codes for CASSVTNGSYEQYF.

The sample holds many counts of this clonotype. The rearrangement joins TRBV5-5 to TRBJ1-1; D not certain. Trimming took 0 bases from V and 7 from J, leaving 10 bases between them. The CDR3 has 13 residues. The germline CDR1 and CDR2 sequences are SGHKS and YYEKEE (reference sequence). The CDR3 protein is CASSLVRSLEAFF. DNA of the CDR3: TGTGCCAGCAGCTTGGTCCGTAGCCTTGAAGCTTTCTTT.